Listed below are T cell receptor beta chains from one sample, sequenced in a study of shared clonotypes between healthy human individuals. Assay used: immunoSEQ multiplex PCR; TCRdb lists only in-frame clones, some missing. The sample yields 450,000 to 500,000 clones, 70% to 80% seen once. Sequenced: PBMCs. All receptors derive from a middle-aged woman in good health. Some clones in this sample may be carry-over from other donors' samples. The CDR3 runs from the conserved cysteine through the conserved F or W. The D gene is left open where the match is weak. For some rows the clone size is stated as once, few or many, or as a class when expanded; others skip it.

.	.	TRBV27	TRBJ2-3	TGTGCCAGCAGTTTATTGACCACAGATACGCAGTATTTT	CASSLLTTDTQYF
.	.	TRBV4-1	TRBJ2-1	TGCGCCAGCAGCTATAGAAATGAGCAGTTCTTC	CASSYRNEQFF
once	.	TRBV7-6	TRBJ2-1	TGTGCCAGCAGCTTAGTTCAGTCCCAGCACTCCTACAATGAGCAGTTCTTC	CASSLVQSQHSYNEQFF
.	.	TRBV29-1	TRBJ2-1	TGCAGCGTTGACAGGACGAGCTCCTACAATGAGCAGTTCTTC	CSVDRTSSYNEQFF
.	TRBD1	TRBV28	TRBJ2-2	TGTGCCAGCAGTTCGCCGGGACAGGGGGCGGCCGGGGAGCTGTTTTTT	CASSSPGQGAAGELFF
.	.	TRBV11-2	TRBJ2-5	TGTGCCAGCAGCTTAGGGTGGGTTCAAGAGACCCAGTACTTC	CASSLGWVQETQYF
.	TRBD1	TRBV28	TRBJ1-1	TGTGCCAGCAGTTTGCACCGGGACAGGGTAACGACCTCTGAAGCTTTCTTT	CASSLHRDRVTTSEAFF
once	TRBD1	TRBV4-1	TRBJ2-7	TGCGCCAGCAGCCGTGGACAGGAGAGCTCCTACGAGCAGTACTTC	CASSRGQESSYEQYF
.	.	TRBV5-1	TRBJ1-1	TGCGCCAGCAGCTTGGCCAGGCCAGACATTGAAGCTTTCTTT	CASSLARPDIEAFF
.	TRBD1	TRBV6-6	TRBJ1-2	TGTGCCAGCATCCACCGGACAGGGCCCTCCTATGGCTACACCTTC	CASIHRTGPSYGYTF
.	TRBD2	TRBV30	TRBJ2-2	TGTGCCTCCCATCCGGGACTAGGTAACACCGGGGAGCTGTTTTTT	CASHPGLGNTGELFF
once	.	TRBV9	TRBJ2-3	TGTGCCAGCAGCGATCCGGCCGGGGCAGATACGCAGTATTTT	CASSDPAGADTQYF
.	.	TRBV2	TRBJ2-3	TGTGCCAGCAGTGAAGGGGGCCGTGCTAGCACAGATACGCAGTATTTT	CASSEGGRASTDTQYF
.	.	TRBV28	TRBJ1-1	TGTGCCAGCAGTCCCCATCAGAACACTGAAGCTTTCTTT	CASSPHQNTEAFF
.	TRBD2	TRBV27	TRBJ2-1	TGTGCCAGCACCCTTAGCGGGAGGGGCCTGGGAGAGCAGTTCTTC	CASTLSGRGLGEQFF
.	.	TRBV6-5	TRBJ2-1	TGTGCCAGCAGTTTGATGCATTCCTACAATGAGCAGTTCTTC	CASSLMHSYNEQFF
.	.	TRBV19	TRBJ2-7	TGTGCCAGTAGTGGCGGGCCACCGAGGGAGCAGTACTTC	CASSGGPPREQYF
.	TRBD1	TRBV10-3	TRBJ2-2	TGTGCCATCAGACTCGGGACAGGACTTAACACCGGGGAGCTGTTTTTT	CAIRLGTGLNTGELFF
few	TRBD2	TRBV5-1	TRBJ2-3	TGCGCCAGCAGCTTGGCGGCGACTAGCGATAGCACAGATACGCAGTATTTT	CASSLAATSDSTDTQYF
.	.	TRBV19	TRBJ2-3	TGTGCCAGTAGTCCCCAGATGGGGTTGGATACGCAGTATTTT	CASSPQMGLDTQYF
.	TRBD2	TRBV4-2	TRBJ2-1	TGTGCCAGCAGCCAAGTTCTGCGGACTAGCGGGACCTATGAGCAGTTCTTC	CASSQVLRTSGTYEQFF
few	TRBD1	TRBV6-5	TRBJ1-2	TGTGCCAGCAGTTCCCCGGGACAGGGTCACTATGGCTACACCTTC	CASSSPGQGHYGYTF
.	TRBD2	TRBV29-1	TRBJ2-7	TGCAGCGTTGCAACTAGCGGGTACTACGAGCAGTACTTC	CSVATSGYYEQYF
.	.	TRBV19	TRBJ2-7	TGTGCCAGTAGTATAGCATTTCGGCACCTAGGTGGAGAGCAGTACTTC	CASSIAFRHLGGEQYF
once	.	TRBV11-2	TRBJ1-2	TGTGCCAGCAGCTTAGGTGGTTTGGGCTACACCTTC	CASSLGGLGYTF
.	TRBD2	TRBV9	TRBJ2-3	TGTGCCAGCAGCGTGGGTTCCGGGACTAGCGGGGGAGATACGCAGTATTTT	CASSVGSGTSGGDTQYF
.	.	TRBV19	TRBJ2-5	TGTGCCAGTAGTTCAGACACCCAGGAGACCCAGTACTTC	CASSSDTQETQYF
.	TRBD1	TRBV7-9	TRBJ2-7	TGTGCCAGCAGCTTGGTGGAACAGGGGTACGAGCAGTACTTC	CASSLVEQGYEQYF
few	.	TRBV5-1	TRBJ2-1	TGCGCCAGCAGCAGGACAGAGGGCAATGAGCAGTTCTTC	CASSRTEGNEQFF
.	.	TRBV4-2	TRBJ2-7	TGTGCCAGCAGCCTTCGTATTAGCGGTGACTACGAGCAGTACTTC	CASSLRISGDYEQYF
.	.	TRBV7-9	TRBJ2-5	TGTGCCAGCAGCTCCCCCGCAGGGGTCGGAGAGACCCAGTACTTC	CASSSPAGVGETQYF
.	TRBD1	TRBV18	TRBJ1-3	TGTGCCAGCTCTCTCGGACAGGGGCGCTCTGGAAACACCATATATTTT	CASSLGQGRSGNTIYF
.	TRBD2	TRBV14	TRBJ2-1	TGTGCCAGCAGCCAAACCCCGACTAGCGGGAGATACAATGAGCAGTTCTTC	CASSQTPTSGRYNEQFF
.	.	TRBV11-2	TRBJ2-1	TGTGCCAGCACCTCCATTAGAGCCTACAATGAGCAGTTCTTC	CASTSIRAYNEQFF
.	.	TRBV27	TRBJ2-7	TGTGCCAGCAGGAACCCATCAGGGAGCCCCTACGAGCAGTACTTC	CASRNPSGSPYEQYF
few	.	TRBV2	TRBJ1-5	TGTGCCAGCAGTGAAGACAGGGGCAATCAGCCCCAGCATTTT	CASSEDRGNQPQHF
few	.	TRBV7-3	TRBJ2-7	TGTGCCAGCAGCATCAACAGGGACTCCTACGAGCAGTACTTC	CASSINRDSYEQYF
.	.	TRBV20-1	TRBJ1-4	TGCAGTGCTAGTCCCAGGGCTAAACTGTTTTTT	CSASPRAKLFF
.	.	TRBV5-1	TRBJ2-2	TGCGCCAGCAGCTCCCACCTGGGCACCGGGGAGCTGTTTTTT	CASSSHLGTGELFF
.	.	TRBV4-1	TRBJ1-2	TGCGCCAGCAGCCCGATAGGGGGGGGCCATGGCTACACCTTC	CASSPIGGGHGYTF
.	.	TRBV4-2	TRBJ2-2	TGTGCCAGCAGCCAAGATTTCGGGGGCACCGGGGAGCTGTTTTTT	CASSQDFGGTGELFF
.	TRBD2	TRBV15	TRBJ2-2	TGTGCCACCAGCAGAGATCCGCTAGCGGGCTCCGGGGAGCTGTTTTTT	CATSRDPLAGSGELFF
.	TRBD1	TRBV13	TRBJ2-3	TGTGCCAGCAGCCCGAGGGGGACAGGGTTGCATACGCAGTATTTT	CASSPRGTGLHTQYF
.	.	TRBV5-6	TRBJ2-3	TGTGCCAGCAGCCTCCTAGCAGATACGCAGTATTTT	CASSLLADTQYF
.	.	TRBV27	TRBJ1-2	TGTGCCAGCAGTTTAACGGGACTCGCCTATGGCTACACCTTC	CASSLTGLAYGYTF
.	TRBD2	TRBV11-2	TRBJ2-7	TGTGCCAGCAGTAGTGGGAGGGTCTCCTACGAGCAGTACTTC	CASSSGRVSYEQYF
many	TRBD1	TRBV4-1	TRBJ2-7	TGCGCCAGCAGCCTAGACAGGGACTACGAGCAGTACTTC	CASSLDRDYEQYF
.	.	TRBV5-8	TRBJ1-1	TGTGCCAGCAGCTTGGGGGAGAACACTGAAGCTTTCTTT	CASSLGENTEAFF